This T cell receptor (beta chain) derives from a study of long-term antiretroviral therapy in people with HIV. Background on the study: A decade or so separates the oldest specimens from the later 2015 immediate-ART recommendation. Study-wide results and caveats: The blood, collected between the mid-2000s and the late 2010s, was possibly taken under older ART regimens.

A v3.0 immunoSEQ assay was performed at survey level. The table came from immunoSEQ multiplex PCR; TCRdb's copy has only in-frame clones and leaves some out. The sample yields more than 35,000 clones, 90% to 95% seen once. About this clone: What it binds is not known.

V shed 0 bases and J 6 bases; nucleotides not matched to a gene: 6. The CDR3 covers 16 residues. The germline V gene has CDR1 WNHNN and CDR2 SYGVQD (reference sequence). This receptor was taken from a woman aged 45-65 years with HIV. This sample comprised unsorted PBMCs, obtained 3.7 years after starting antiretroviral therapy. The V call is TRBV10-1, the J call TRBJ2-1; 9 bases match TRBD2. The CDR3 region has the DNA TGCGCCAGCAGTGAGTCTCCGCGGGGGGGCCGCAATGAGCAGTTCTTC. This codes for CASSESPRGGRNEQFF.